This passage covers 31 T cell receptor beta chains from one sample sequenced in a study of blood T cell repertoires in COVID-19. Libraries were prepared by immunoSEQ multiplex PCR; TCRdb keeps only in-frame clonotypes and omits some of them. The repertoire holds more than 90,000 clones, 75% to 85% seen once, with 7.9% in the top ten. The sequenced sample was peripheral blood. Receptor source: a man aged 65-85 years with acute or convalescent COVID-19.

The CDR3 DNA reads as TGCGCCAGCAGCTTAGGACTGACACGGAACACTGAAGCTTTCTTT. Protein sequence: CASSLGLTRNTEAFF. The J gene is TRBJ1-1, the V gene TRBV5-1; D not resolved. The CDR3 contains 15 residues. The V and J ends lost 2 bases and 1 base respectively, with 12 bases between them. Germline V gene sequence: CDR1 SGHRS, CDR2 YFSETQ. The entire variable domain, with the rest obtained from reference TRBV5-1 and TRBJ1-1, is as follows: KAGVTQTPRYLIKTRGQQVTLSCSPISGHRSVSWYQQTPGQGLQFLFEYFSETQRNKGNFPGRFSGRQFSNSRSEMNVSTLELGDSALYLCASSLGLTRNTEAFFGQGTRLTVV.

The gene calls are TRBV6-5 and TRBJ2-3; 14 nucleotides agree with TRBD2. Unmatched junction bases numbered 5, after V lost 5 bases and J lost 7 bases. Germline CDR1 reads MNHEY; CDR2 reads SVGAGI. The CDR3 sequence is 15 residues long. The CDR3 DNA reads TGTGCCAGCAGTCCGACTAGCGGGGGGGTGTATACGCAGTATTTT. This encodes CASSPTSGGVYTQYF.

The count of this clone is one. Within the sample, other DNA sequences also encode this same CDR3. V gene TRBV29-1 combines with J gene TRBJ1-2; 7 nucleotides agree with TRBD1. The V and J ends lost 7 bases and 4 bases, in that order; junction bases with no gene match: 3. CDR3 length equals 11 residues. CDR1 and CDR2 (germline): SQVTM, ANQGSEA. The CDR3 protein is CSGGTVYGYTF. The CDR3 DNA sequence: TGCAGCGGAGGGACAGTCTATGGCTACACCTTC.

The chain has TRBV15 and TRBJ1-4; D not certain. From germline, CDR1 is LNHNV and CDR2 YYDKDF (reference sequence). V was pared by 1 base and J by 7 bases, with 4 bases between. CDR3 length equals 12 residues. The CDR3 reads CATSRGSEKLFF. DNA for the CDR3: TGTGCCACCAGCAGAGGTAGTGAAAAACTGTTTTTT.

This clone has a single count. The chain couples TRBV5-1 to TRBJ1-2, with unresolved D. The CDR3 has 14 residues. With 1 base removed from V and 5 bases from J, the gap between germline ends came to 12 bases. Germline loops: CDR1 SGHRS, CDR2 YFSETQ. CDR3 sequence: CASSLQLGEYGYTF. CDR3 nucleotides: TGCGCCAGCAGCTTGCAGTTAGGAGAGTATGGCTACACCTTC.

This sequence joins TRBV19 and TRBJ2-7; 7 positions agree with TRBD1. Germline-derived CDR1 and CDR2 are LNHDA and SQIVND (reference sequence). The CDR3 covers 15 residues. The junction had 12 bases not matched to a gene; V was cut back by 7 bases and J by 3 bases. The CDR3 spells CASKRTHRGLYEQYF. The CDR3 DNA reads TGTGCCAGTAAGAGAACCCACAGGGGCCTCTACGAGCAGTACTTC.

The rearrangement joins TRBV13 to TRBJ2-5; 8 bases line up with TRBD2. This CDR3 comprises 18 residues. V trimming: 5 bases; J trimming: 5 bases; junction bases outside the gene matches: 19. Germline V CDR1 and CDR2: PRHDT, FYEKMQ (reference sequence). The DNA for the CDR3 is TGTGCCAGCAGCGTGATTCGGACTAGCCCCCGATCCCGGGAGACCCAGTACTTC. The encoded protein is CASSVIRTSPRSRETQYF.

The chain has TRBV5-4 and TRBJ2-1; 8 nucleotides match TRBD2. Germline V gene sequence: CDR1 SGHNT, CDR2 YYREEE (reference sequence). The CDR3 is made up of 15 amino acids. V shed 0 bases, J shed 5 bases, and the junction held 4 bases outside the gene matches. The CDR3 sequence is CASSLGAGGHNEQFF. Written as DNA, the CDR3 is TGTGCCAGCAGCTTGGGGGCGGGGGGTCACAATGAGCAGTTCTTC. Drawing the rest from reference TRBV5-4 and TRBJ2-1, the complete variable domain is ETGVTQSPTHLIKTRGQQVTLRCSSQSGHNTVSWYQQALGQGPQFIFQYYREEENGRGNFPPRFSGLQFPNYSSELNVNALELDDSALYLCASSLGAGGHNEQFFGPGTRLTVL.

The J gene is TRBJ1-2, the V gene TRBV30, with TRBD1 identical over 8 bases. The CDR3 is made up of 13 amino acids. Trimming at V came to 3 bases and at J to 3 bases, leaving 3 bases not matched to a gene. Germline CDR1 and CDR2: GTSNPN and SVGIG (reference sequence). This chain's CDR3 is CAWSTGGYYGYTF. The CDR3 nucleotides are TGTGCCTGGAGCACAGGGGGGTACTATGGCTACACCTTC.

V is TRBV19 and J is TRBJ1-5; possibly TRBD1 for D (6 bases). The CDR3 consists of 12 residues. The V end was cut by 10 bases, the J end by 7 bases, with 14 bases between. In germline, CDR1 is LNHDA, CDR2 SQIVND (reference sequence). The CDR3 here is CATSRGEQPQHF. DNA of the CDR3: TGTGCCACTTCCAGGGGTGAACAGCCCCAGCATTTT.

The V and J genes are TRBV5-1 and TRBJ2-5, with 11 bases aligning to TRBD2. Trimming removed 0 bases from V and 1 base from J; junction bases left unmatched: 5. In germline, CDR1 is SGHRS, CDR2 YFSETQ. This CDR3 region has 17 residues. In DNA, the CDR3 is TGCGCCAGCAGCTTGGCACTAGCGGGAGACCCCCAAGAGACCCAGTACTTC. Translated, it gives CASSLALAGDPQETQYF. Supplemented by reference TRBV5-1 and TRBJ2-5, the full variable domain reads KAGVTQTPRYLIKTRGQQVTLSCSPISGHRSVSWYQQTPGQGLQFLFEYFSETQRNKGNFPGRFSGRQFSNSRSEMNVSTLELGDSALYLCASSLALAGDPQETQYFGPGTRLLVL.

The V call is TRBV5-1, the J call TRBJ1-1; no clear D gene. The V end was cut by 4 bases, the J end by 1 base, with 8 bases between. The CDR3 totals 13 residues. CDR1 is SGHRS, CDR2 YFSETQ, per germline. The CDR3 region is CASSRERNTEAFF. The DNA for the CDR3 is TGCGCCAGCAGCCGGGAGAGGAACACTGAAGCTTTCTTT.

V gene TRBV2 combines with J gene TRBJ2-3; D is perhaps TRBD2 (5 bases). This CDR3 spans 14 amino acids. The V gene's germline CDR1 is SNHLY and CDR2 FYNNEI. Deletions cut 7 bases from V and 2 bases from J, with 13 bases between. The CDR3 spells CASKREQYTDTQYF. CDR3 DNA: TGTGCCAGCAAGAGGGAGCAATACACAGATACGCAGTATTTT.

J is TRBJ1-1 and V is TRBV5-8; D is possibly TRBD1 (6 bases). Germline V gives CDR1 SGHTS, CDR2 YDEGEE. The CDR3 extends over 14 amino acids. With 3 bases removed from V and 4 bases from J, the gap between germline ends came to 13 bases. For the CDR3, the DNA is TGTGCCAGCAGCTGGGGAAACAGGGCCACTGAAGCTTTCTTT. Amino acids: CASSWGNRATEAFF.

The rearrangement joins TRBV9 to TRBJ2-1, with D possibly being TRBD2 (6 bases). The CDR3 is 17 residues long. In germline, CDR1 is SGDLS, CDR2 YYNGEE. Trimming pared 4 bases from V and 2 bases from J, leaving 19 bases between. This CDR3 is CASSPESGQRAYNEQFF. The CDR3 DNA follows: TGTGCCAGCAGCCCGGAGAGCGGGCAGAGAGCCTACAATGAGCAGTTCTTC.

The chain links TRBV30 to TRBJ1-2, with 8 nucleotides matching TRBD1. After removal of 1 base from V and 7 bases from J, the junction contained 5 bases not matched to a gene. Germline CDR1 is GTSNPN and CDR2 is SVGIG (reference sequence). The CDR3 runs 13 residues. CDR3 region: CAWSGTGTTGYTF. The CDR3 region has the DNA TGTGCCTGGAGTGGGACAGGGACAACTGGCTACACCTTC.

This clone was seen a few times. The gene calls are TRBV30 and TRBJ2-7, with D tentatively TRBD2 (5 bases). The germline V gene encodes CDR1 GTSNPN and CDR2 SVGIG (reference sequence). CDR3 size: 13 residues. Deletions cut 0 bases from V and 5 bases from J, with 11 bases between. DNA of the CDR3: TGTGCCTGGAGTGTTCTAGCTTCCCACGAGCAGTACTTC. This gives the protein CAWSVLASHEQYF.

This clone was observed a few times. Other DNA sequences of this sample code for an identical CDR3. V usage is TRBV28 and J usage is TRBJ2-5, with 9 bases lining up with TRBD1. Germline CDR1 reads MDHEN; CDR2 reads SYDVKM. J gave up 5 bases and V 5 bases, and 6 bases lay outside the gene matches. The CDR3 sequence is 14 residues long. Here the CDR3 reads CASSRDRVRETQYF. The CDR3 coding sequence is TGTGCCAGCAGTCGGGACAGGGTTAGGGAGACCCAGTACTTC.

This clone was found a few times. J is TRBJ1-1 and V is TRBV10-3, with 7 bases lining up with TRBD1. Germline values: CDR1 ENHRY, CDR2 SYGVKD. V gave up 6 bases and J gave up 8 bases; unmatched junction bases: 6. The CDR3 totals 12 residues. CDR3 amino acids: CAIRGDSSEAFF. Here the CDR3 DNA reads TGTGCCATCAGGGGGGACAGCTCAGAAGCTTTCTTT.

The rearrangement uses TRBV5-4 and TRBJ2-5; D may be TRBD2 (6 bases). The CDR3 is 15 amino acids. Germline V gene data show CDR1 as SGHNT and CDR2 as YYREEE (reference sequence). V was cut by 5 bases and J by 1 base, with 15 bases left in between. CDR3 residues: CASRRRADFQETQYF. DNA for the CDR3: TGTGCCAGCAGGAGGAGGGCGGACTTCCAAGAGACCCAGTACTTC.

The J gene is TRBJ2-5, the V gene TRBV5-6, with D unresolved. Trimming took off 0 bases at V and 0 bases at J, with 3 bases between the two ends. This CDR3 comprises 13 residues. CDR1 SGHDT and CDR2 YYEEEE come from the germline V gene. CDR3 loop: CASSLVYQETQYF. In nucleotides, the CDR3 is TGTGCCAGCAGCTTGGTATACCAAGAGACCCAGTACTTC.

The J gene is TRBJ1-2, the V gene TRBV28; 8 bases line up with TRBD1. CDR1 and CDR2 from the germline V gene are MDHEN and SYDVKM. CDR3 size: 16 residues. Trimming cost V 5 bases and J 6 bases; bases outside gene matches: 14. Written as DNA, the CDR3 is TGTGCCAGCAGTCTACCGACCGGGACAGGTATTAATGGCTACACCTTC. Protein product: CASSLPTGTGINGYTF.

The chain has TRBV28 and TRBJ2-7; no firm D call. Germline V gene sequence: CDR1 MDHEN, CDR2 SYDVKM. The CDR3 spans 15 residues. V gave up 5 bases and J gave up 2 bases, with 16 bases separating them. The CDR3, as DNA: TGTGCCAGCAGTGATCTTGCCCAGGCCCCCTACGAGCAGTACTTC. This gives the protein CASSDLAQAPYEQYF.

V gene TRBV29-1 combines with J gene TRBJ1-4, with D uncertain. Trimming left V 4 bases short and J 8 bases short, with 8 bases between. Germline-derived CDR1 and CDR2 are SQVTM and ANQGSEA. CDR3 length equals 11 residues. The CDR3, as DNA: TGCAGCGTTGTTAGAGGCGAAAAACTGTTTTTT. It is translated as CSVVRGEKLFF.

This sequence joins TRBV6-5 and TRBJ1-1; the match to TRBD1 covers 8 bases. The CDR3 covers 14 residues. Germline V gene lookup returns CDR1 MNHEY and CDR2 SVGAGI. V dropped 4 bases and J dropped 2; count of bases not matched to a gene: 3. The CDR3 coding sequence is TGTGCCAGCAGTTCGGACAGGGTTAACACTGAAGCTTTCTTT. This gives the protein CASSSDRVNTEAFF.

This clone has only one observation. The chain employs TRBV3-1 (or the pseudogene TRBV3-2) and TRBJ2-3; D not resolved. CDR3 length equals 15 residues. V lost 1 base, J lost 6 bases, and 14 bases lay in between. Germline-derived CDR1 and CDR2 are LGHDT and YNNKEL (reference sequence). The CDR3: CASSQGRQTTDTQYF. The CDR3 DNA is TGTGCCAGCAGCCAAGGCCGACAAACCACTGATACGCAGTATTTT.

The chain has TRBV2 and TRBJ1-1, with TRBD1 matching over 8 bases. The V segment lost 2 bases and the J segment 4 bases; nucleotides outside the gene matches: 6. The germline gives CDR1 SNHLY, CDR2 FYNNEI. The CDR3 is made up of 15 amino acids. CDR3 DNA sequence: TGTGCCAGCAGTGAACTGACAGGGGATGGCACTGAAGCTTTCTTT. This translates into CASSELTGDGTEAFF.

This clone was counted a single time. This chain uses TRBV6-5 with TRBJ1-5, with a possible D match to TRBD1 (5 bases). The V end lost 6 bases, the J end lost 2 bases, and 14 bases lay between the germline ends. The germline V gene encodes CDR1 MNHEY and CDR2 SVGAGI. CDR3 size: 15 residues. CDR3: CASRDGRAGNQPQHF. For the CDR3, the DNA is TGTGCCAGCAGGGATGGCAGGGCCGGCAATCAGCCCCAGCATTTT.

This chain links TRBV5-1 with TRBJ2-4; 7 bases are a match to TRBD1. V trimming: 0 bases; J trimming: 0 bases; junction bases outside the gene matches: 3. From germline, CDR1 is SGHRS and CDR2 YFSETQ. This CDR3 has 16 amino acids. The CDR3 here is CASSLGTGLAKNIQYF. CDR3 DNA sequence: TGCGCCAGCAGCTTGGGGACAGGCCTAGCCAAAAACATTCAGTACTTC.

V gene TRBV4-2 combines with J gene TRBJ1-5, with 7 bases that match TRBD1. This CDR3 is built from 16 residues. V lost 0 bases to trimming and J lost 7 bases; unmatched junction nucleotides: 9. Per the germline V gene, CDR1 is LGHNA and CDR2 is YNFKEQ. CDR3 region: CASSQDLTGPLQPQHF. The CDR3 nucleotides are TGTGCCAGCAGCCAAGATTTGACAGGGCCCCTACAGCCCCAGCATTTT.

This clone was seen only once. The CDR3 nucleotides are TGTGCCAGTAGGCCACAGGGTGACACCGGGGAGCTGTTTTTT. Protein sequence: CASRPQGDTGELFF. The rearrangement joins TRBV19 to TRBJ2-2, with D tentatively TRBD1 (6 bases). CDR1 and CDR2 (germline): LNHDA, SQIVND (reference sequence). The CDR3 covers 14 residues. Trimming removed 6 bases at V and 3 bases at J, with 11 bases between.